One and the same sample provided the 4 T cell receptor beta chains below, sequenced in a study of blood T cell repertoires in COVID-19. Sequencing was performed with immunoSEQ multiplex PCR; in TCRdb, only in-frame clones are kept and a portion is missing. This sample has fewer than 250,000 clones, with 70% to 90% found just once. The sequenced sample was peripheral blood. These receptors came from a woman aged 40-49 years who had recovered from COVID-19.

The J gene is TRBJ1-1, the V gene TRBV6-5, with a weak D call TRBD1 (6 bases). Germline V gene sequence: CDR1 MNHEY, CDR2 SVGAGI. V was cut by 8 bases and J by 1 base, with 14 bases left in between. This CDR3 is built from 14 residues. CDR3 sequence reads: CASRDGRGNTEAFF. In DNA form, the CDR3 reads TGTGCCAGCCGAGACGGCAGGGGGAACACTGAAGCTTTCTTT.

The V call is TRBV27, the J call TRBJ1-6; D gene ambiguous. Looked up from germline, CDR1 is MNHEY and CDR2 is SMNVEV (reference sequence). V dropped 9 bases and J dropped 3 bases, with 12 bases sitting between them. The CDR3 loop spans 14 amino acids. The CDR3 region has the DNA TGTGCCAGTTCGAGGCAGAGCTATAATTCACCCCTCCACTTT. This sequence encodes CASSRQSYNSPLHF.

Only a few counts were recorded for this clone. The V gene is TRBV2, the J gene TRBJ1-4, with TRBD1 matching over 10 bases. V lost 10 bases and J lost 2; bases outside the gene matches: 13. Germline values: CDR1 SNHLY, CDR2 FYNNEI. This CDR3 spans 17 amino acids. The CDR3: CATKILGQGMTNEKLFF. The CDR3 DNA reads TGTGCCACTAAGATATTGGGACAGGGGATGACTAATGAAAAACTGTTTTTT. The whole variable domain, remainder taken from reference TRBV2 and TRBJ1-4, is EPEVTQTPSHQVTQMGQEVILRCVPISNHLYFYWYRQILGQKVEFLVSFYNNEISEKSEIFDDQFSVERPDGSNFTLKIRSTKLEDSAMYFCATKILGQGMTNEKLFFGSGTQLSVL.

J is TRBJ2-6 and V is TRBV29-1, with D possibly being TRBD1 (6 bases). V dropped 4 bases and J dropped 4 bases, with 14 bases sitting between them. The CDR3 runs to 15 residues. Germline CDR1 is SQVTM and CDR2 is ANQGSEA. For the CDR3, the DNA is TGCAGCGTTGGGACAGCCGCTGGGGGGGCCAACGTCCTGACTTTC. It encodes CSVGTAAGGANVLTF.